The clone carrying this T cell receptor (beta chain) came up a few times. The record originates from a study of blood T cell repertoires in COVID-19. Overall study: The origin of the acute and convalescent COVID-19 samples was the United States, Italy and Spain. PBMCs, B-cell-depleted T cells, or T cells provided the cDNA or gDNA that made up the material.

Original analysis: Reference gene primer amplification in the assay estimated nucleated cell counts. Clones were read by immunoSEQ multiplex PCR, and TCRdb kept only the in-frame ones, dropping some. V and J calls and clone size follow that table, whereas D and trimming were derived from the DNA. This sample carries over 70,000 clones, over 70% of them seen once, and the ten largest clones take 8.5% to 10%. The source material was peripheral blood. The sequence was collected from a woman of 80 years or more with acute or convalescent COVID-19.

CDR3 sequence reads: CASSPLGGHSNYGYTF. DNA of the CDR3: TGTGCCAGCTCACCTTTGGGAGGACACTCTAACTATGGCTACACCTTC. The chain has TRBV18 and TRBJ1-2, with D maybe TRBD1 (5 bases). The CDR3 sequence is 16 residues long. The V end was cut by 3 bases, the J end by 0 bases, with 14 bases between. Germline lookup yields CDR1 KGHSH and CDR2 LQKENI.